The source of this TCR beta chain is a study of long-term antiretroviral therapy in people with HIV. They ran version v3.0 of the immunoSEQ assay at survey level. Generated by immunoSEQ multiplex PCR, the TCRdb table keeps only in-frame clones and is missing some. The repertoire holds about 20,000 clones, with around 86% as singletons. Study observations and caveats: All time points showed a repertoire dominated by clones expanded before ART.

The CDR3 has 14 amino acids. Germline V gene lookup returns CDR1 SNHLY and CDR2 FYNNEI. V lost 3 bases, J lost 0 bases, and 8 bases lay in between. Remarks on this clone: Its antigen is not identified.

Two or more post-ART PBMC samples, plus at least one pre-ART sample, were available for each donor. V usage is TRBV2 and J usage is TRBJ1-1; D remains unclear. Sequencing used unsorted PBMCs, obtained 1.8 years before starting antiretroviral therapy. This clonotype was obtained from a woman under 40 with HIV. The CDR3: CASSDWQLNTEAFF. CDR3 nucleotide sequence: TGTGCCAGCAGTGACTGGCAGCTGAACACTGAAGCTTTCTTT.